These 5 T cell receptor beta chains share one sample of origin, sequenced in a study of T cells after posttransplantation cyclophosphamide. Cells defined as naive were viable CD3+CD4+ or CD3+CD8+ and CCR7+CD45RA+CD45RO-CD95-CD27+CD28+. The table came from immunoSEQ multiplex PCR; TCRdb's copy has only in-frame clones and leaves some out. The sample holds more than 30,000 clones, about 89% seen once. The sequencing sample was made of naive CD4+ T cells sorted from PBMCs. The receptors shown here come from a woman aged 60-75 years in good health, CMV-negative, and a related stem cell transplant donor.

The J gene is TRBJ2-5, the V gene TRBV16; 7 nucleotides match TRBD1. In germline, CDR1 is KGHSY, CDR2 FQNENV. The CDR3 contains 14 residues. V gave up 4 bases and J gave up 6 bases; unmatched junction bases: 8. The CDR3 reads CASSPPTGKQTQYF. CDR3 DNA sequence: TGTGCCAGCAGCCCGCCGACAGGGAAACAGACCCAGTACTTC.

CDR3 bases: TGCGCCAGCAGCCAAGTATATCAGGCGATGAACACTGAAGCTTTCTTT. It yields the protein CASSQVYQAMNTEAFF. This chain connects TRBV4-3 to TRBJ1-1; D not certain. The CDR3 has 16 amino acids. V lost 1 base, J lost 0 bases, and 12 bases lay in between. Germline V gene sequence: CDR1 LGHNA, CDR2 YSLEER.

This clone has only one observation. The genes are TRBV5-6 and TRBJ2-4; D gene uncertain. Trimming removed 4 bases at V and 2 bases at J, with 13 bases between. Germline CDR1 reads SGHDT; CDR2 reads YYEEEE. This CDR3 has 15 residues. As DNA, the CDR3 is TGTGCCAGCAGCCAACTTGATAGAACCAAAAACATTCAGTACTTC. It codes for CASSQLDRTKNIQYF.

This chain joins TRBV18 and TRBJ1-2; possible D gene TRBD1, 5 bases. Germline lookup yields CDR1 KGHSH and CDR2 LQKENI. This CDR3 is built from 16 residues. With 3 bases removed from V and 1 base from J, the gap between germline ends came to 15 bases. Written as DNA, the CDR3 is TGTGCCAGCTCACCCACGACAGCGTTTGGTAACTATGGCTACACCTTC. Amino acid sequence: CASSPTTAFGNYGYTF.

The chain has TRBV4-1 and TRBJ1-6, with D unresolved. Between the trimmed V and J ends, which lost 3 bases and 6 bases, there was a span of 9 bases. This CDR3 comprises 14 residues. The germline V gene has CDR1 MGHRA and CDR2 YSYEKL. DNA of the CDR3: TGCGCCAGCAGCCATACACCCCGTAATTCACCCCTCCACTTT. This codes for CASSHTPRNSPLHF.